This T cell receptor beta chain is from a study of memory CD4+ T cells and cytomegalovirus serostatus. About the study: Healthy Belgian adult donors included 9 or 10 CMV-positive and 24 CMV-negative people.

The sort gate was single viable CD3+CD4+CD8-CD45RO+ cells for memory CD4+ T cells. Serostatus was set by detecting CMV pp150, pp28, p38, p52 IgG. On this clone: Its specificity is not known.

Sequencing was performed with immunoSEQ multiplex PCR; in TCRdb, only in-frame clones are kept and a portion is missing. This sample has about 75,000 clones, with roughly 80% found just once. Whole-study results and caveats: Each of 60 to 80 CMV-associated TCRbeta sequences occurred in one to five individuals.

The V gene lost 6 bases and the J gene lost 3 bases, with 9 bases spanning the gap. CDR1 and CDR2 (germline): SGHRS, YFSETQ. There are 12 residues in the CDR3. V gene TRBV5-1 combines with J gene TRBJ1-1; D unresolved. This TCR was recovered from an adult in good health and CMV-seropositive. Sequencing was done on a sample of memory CD4+ T cells from blood. CDR3 bases: TGCGCCAGCACCGGTAGTGACACTGAAGCTTTCTTT. Amino acids: CASTGSDTEAFF.